The 19 T cell receptor beta chains below were found in one sample sequenced in a study of blood T cells in healthy people across ages. Through a sample-barcoded 5' primer and a J-beta primer mix, a second PCR was run for 7 to 11 cycles. Each CDR3 protein gets one entry after TCRdb re-called the 5' RACE reads with MiXCR. The sample has roughly 800,000 distinct CDR3 sequences, under 30% seen once. The same data also went into a second study, on T cells of mothers and their children.

The sequenced sample was blood. Receptors originate from a boy between 10 and 17 years old in good health.

The chain joins TRBV7-9 to TRBJ1-1; tentatively, D is TRBD1 (6 bases). CDR1 is SEHNR and CDR2 is FQNEAQ in the germline V gene (reference sequence). The V end lost 11 bases, the J end lost 1 base, and 17 bases lay between the germline ends. There are 14 residues in the CDR3. CDR3 DNA sequence: TGTGCCGGAGGTCAGGGGAGGACGAACACTGAAGCTTTCTTT. As protein: CAGGQGRTNTEAFF.

The chain recombines TRBV7-9 with TRBJ2-5; D is unclear. This CDR3 contains 14 residues. The germline gives CDR1 SEHNR, CDR2 FQNEAQ (reference sequence). The V gene lost 1 base and the J gene lost 2 bases, with 8 bases spanning the gap. The CDR3: CASSLVEEQETQYF. For the CDR3, the DNA is TGTGCCAGCAGCTTAGTTGAGGAACAAGAGACCCAGTACTTC.

This rearrangement joins TRBV12-3 or TRBV12-4 to TRBJ2-5, with 8 bases matching TRBD1. The J call is doubtful: the DNA matches TRBJ2-7 better. The CDR3 is made up of 13 amino acids. Written as DNA, the CDR3 is TGTGCCAGCAGGAACACAGGGGGCTACGAGCAGTACTTC. Amino acid sequence: CASRNTGGYEQYF.

The chain recombines TRBV5-1 with TRBJ1-2; D gene unclear. Trimming cost V 4 bases and J 8 bases, with 18 bases left between them. Germline lookup yields CDR1 SGHRS and CDR2 YFSETQ. The CDR3 spans 14 residues. CDR3 nucleotide sequence: TGCGCCAGCAGCCCCTCCCCTAGTTGGCTGGGCTACACCTTC. It is translated as CASSPSPSWLGYTF.

Many counts were recorded for this clonotype. The junction and the germline gene differ at one end; a read error may be behind it. V gene TRBV5-1 combines with J gene TRBJ2-4, with D unresolved. Germline values: CDR1 SGHRS, CDR2 YFSETQ. The CDR3 loop spans 14 amino acids. The CDR3 DNA follows: TGTGCCAGCAGCTTAGGTCTAGCCAAAAACATTCAGTACTTC. It encodes CASSLGLAKNIQYF.

The J gene is TRBJ2-2, the V gene TRBV4-1, with 7 nucleotides matching TRBD2. This CDR3 is built from 14 residues. The trim removed 5 bases at V and 1 base at J, leaving 1 base unmatched. Germline-derived CDR1 and CDR2 are MGHRA and YSYEKL. The CDR3 region is CASSGLVNTGELFF. Here the CDR3 DNA reads TGCGCCAGCAGCGGACTAGTGAACACCGGGGAGCTGTTTTTT.

As regards this clonotype: Given a much more abundant clone one base away, this may be a read error. J is TRBJ2-2 and V is TRBV12-3 or TRBV12-4; TRBD2 matches 11 bases. CDR3 length equals 15 residues. The CDR3 DNA reads TGTGCCAGCAGCCTAGCGGGGGGCAACACCGGGGAGCCGTTTTTT. Its translation is CASSLAGGNTGEPFF.

In this sample, this clonotype turned up a few times. The chain joins TRBV4-1 to TRBJ2-1, with TRBD1 identical over 9 bases. The germline gives CDR1 MGHRA, CDR2 YSYEKL. This CDR3 region has 16 residues. V gave up 4 bases and J gave up 4 bases; unmatched junction bases: 8. The CDR3 reads CASSPPGQGTYNEQFF. Here the CDR3 DNA reads TGCGCCAGCAGCCCTCCGGGACAGGGCACTTACAATGAGCAGTTCTTC.

The chain links TRBV28 to TRBJ2-5; D is ambiguous. V shed 0 bases and J shed 5 bases, with 13 bases lying between them. The CDR3 is 15 residues long. The germline V gene encodes CDR1 MDHEN and CDR2 SYDVKM. The CDR3 region is CASSLWAPKGETQYF. The CDR3 bases are TGTGCCAGCAGTTTATGGGCTCCAAAAGGGGAGACCCAGTACTTC.

This clonotype was recorded a few times. The chain combines TRBV6-5 with TRBJ2-5, with 8 bases identical to TRBD2. V shed 0 bases and J 4 bases; nucleotides not matched to a gene: 10. Looked up from germline, CDR1 is MNHEY and CDR2 is SVGAGI. There are 17 residues in the CDR3. CDR3 sequence (DNA): TGTGCCAGCAGTTACTCACCCGCCGGGGGGGTAGGAGAGACCCAGTACTTC. This gives the protein CASSYSPAGGVGETQYF.

The sample holds a few counts of this clonotype. A much larger clonotype is one base distant, so this may be a read error. The CDR3 reads CASSLDRVGTDAQYF. The CDR3 nucleotides read TGTGCCAGCAGTTTAGACAGGGTGGGCACAGATGCGCAGTATTTT. The V call is TRBV12-3 or TRBV12-4, the J call TRBJ2-3; tentatively, D is TRBD1 (6 bases). The CDR3 loop spans 15 amino acids.

CDR3 protein: CASRRDGGQETQYF. The DNA for the CDR3 is TGTGCCAGCAGAAGGGACGGGGGCCAAGAGACCCAGTACTTC. The V call is TRBV11-2, the J call TRBJ2-5; D is possibly TRBD2 (6 bases). V shed 6 bases and J shed 1 base, with 12 bases lying between them. The CDR3 has 14 amino acids. Germline CDR1 is SGHAT and CDR2 is FQNNGV.

Comment on this clonotype: A junction end diverges from the germline sequence, so it may reflect a read error. The V and J genes are TRBV5-5 and TRBJ2-7, with D tentatively TRBD1 or TRBD2 (5 bases each). Looked up from germline, CDR1 is SGHKS and CDR2 is YYEKEE (reference sequence). The CDR3 runs to 16 residues. The CDR3 reads CASSSGMPGSYYEQYF. CDR3 DNA sequence: TGCGCCAGCAGCTCAGGGATGCCAGGGAGTTATTACGAGCAGTACTTC.

V gene TRBV9 combines with J gene TRBJ2-1; 8 bases map to TRBD1. With V trimmed by 4 bases and J by 8 bases, 11 bases remained unmatched. Germline V CDR1 and CDR2: SGDLS, YYNGEE. The CDR3 runs to 15 residues. The CDR3 sequence is CASSFGDRLLDEQFF. In nucleotides, the CDR3 is TGTGCCAGCAGCTTTGGGGACAGGCTGTTGGATGAGCAGTTCTTC.

This clonotype was seen only a few times. The gene calls are TRBV29-1 and TRBJ1-4; 9 bases align to TRBD1. The junction had 11 bases not matched to a gene; V was cut back by 7 bases and J by 2 bases. The CDR3 has 16 amino acids. Looked up from germline, CDR1 is SQVTM and CDR2 is ANQGSEA. CDR3 in amino acids: CSALEGQGTTNEKLFF. In nucleotides, the CDR3 is TGCAGCGCCCTAGAGGGACAGGGAACCACTAATGAAAAACTGTTTTTT.

This clonotype was recorded a few times. The genes are TRBV5-1 and TRBJ2-6; 7 nucleotides match TRBD1. The CDR3 extends over 17 amino acids. V was pared by 4 bases and J by 0 bases, with 7 bases of the junction left unmatched. Germline V gene sequence: CDR1 SGHRS, CDR2 YFSETQ. The CDR3 DNA follows: TGCGCCAGCAGCCCTGGACAGGACTCCTCTGGGGCCAACGTCCTGACTTTC. As protein: CASSPGQDSSGANVLTF.

This clonotype has more than one count but fewer than ten. The chain joins TRBV6-5 to TRBJ2-7; 7 nucleotides agree with TRBD1. CDR3 length equals 16 residues. V lost 6 bases to trimming and J lost 0 bases; unmatched junction nucleotides: 11. The germline CDR1 and CDR2 sequences are MNHEY and SVGAGI. CDR3: CASRPNRGVGSYEQYF. The CDR3 coding sequence is TGTGCCAGCAGACCCAACAGGGGAGTAGGCTCCTACGAGCAGTACTTC.

This rearrangement joins TRBV7-9 to TRBJ2-7, with no clear D. CDR3 length equals 15 residues. Trimming took 4 bases from V and 0 from J, leaving 13 bases between them. Germline assignment: CDR1 SEHNR and CDR2 FQNEAQ (reference sequence). The CDR3 region is CASSSLLGSSYEQYF. In DNA, the CDR3 is TGTGCCAGCAGCTCCCTTTTGGGAAGCTCCTACGAGCAGTACTTC.

In its sample, this clonotype was seen a few times. The chain couples TRBV28 to TRBJ1-4; 8 nucleotides match TRBD1. V lost 7 bases and J lost 4; bases outside the gene matches: 8. Germline V CDR1 and CDR2: MDHEN, SYDVKM. The CDR3 has 15 residues. The CDR3 here is CASNPPGQDNEKLFF. CDR3 nucleotides: TGTGCCAGCAATCCTCCGGGACAGGATAATGAAAAACTGTTTTTT.